These T cell receptor beta chains were read from a single sample in a study. TCRdb re-derived calls from the RT-PCR reads in MiXCR, one entry per CDR3 protein. The sample contains about 680,000 distinct CDR3 sequences, 13% to 15% of which appear only once. The sequenced sample consisted of memory CD4+ T cells from blood. The source is a female donor in good health, serving as a healthy control. The CDR3 runs from the conserved cysteine through the conserved F or W. A D gene is named only where the DNA matches it firmly. Clone size is shown for a subset of rows, as once, few, many or a class of expanded clone.

TRBV4-3	TRBJ2-2	-	-	CATRRGANTGELFF	TGCGCCACCCGGCGGGGCGCGAACACCGGGGAGCTGTTTTTT
TRBV5-1	TRBJ2-4	-	-	CASSLGAADSQNIQYF	TGCGCCAGCAGCTTAGGCGCCGCGGACAGCCAAAACATTCAGTACTTC
TRBV20-1	TRBJ1-2	many	TRBD1	CSAIRDRALGGYTF	TGCAGTGCGATCCGGGACAGGGCGTTGGGAGGCTACACCTTC
TRBV7-2	TRBJ2-2	few	-	CASSPYGTQDTGELFF	TGTGCCAGCAGCCCATATGGGACTCAAGACACCGGGGAGCTGTTTTTT
TRBV5-1	TRBJ1-1	few	-	CASSADQTEAFF	TGCGCCAGCAGCGCCGACCAAACTGAAGCTTTCTTT
TRBV20-1	TRBJ1-1	few	-	CSAGGLMNTEAFF	TGCAGTGCCGGGGGTCTCATGAACACTGAAGCTTTCTTT
TRBV6-1	TRBJ2-1	-	TRBD2	CASRKTSGFYNEQFF	TGTGCCAGCCGAAAAACTAGCGGGTTCTACAATGAGCAGTTCTTC
TRBV20-1	TRBJ1-2	few	-	CSARALAVGGYTF	TGCAGTGCTAGGGCCCTTGCTGTCGGGGGCTACACCTTC
TRBV18	TRBJ2-2	few	TRBD1	CASSPRGQGVDSGELFF	TGTGCCAGCTCACCACGAGGACAGGGGGTAGACTCCGGGGAGCTGTTTTTT
TRBV27	TRBJ1-1	few	TRBD1	CASSIWRQGVTEAFF	TGTGCCAGCAGTATTTGGAGACAGGGGGTGACTGAAGCTTTCTTT
TRBV6-6	TRBJ2-1	-	TRBD2	CASSYSRGSSYNEQFF	TGTGCCAGCAGTTACTCGCGGGGGAGCTCCTACAATGAGCAGTTCTTC
TRBV7-2	TRBJ1-5	few	TRBD1	CASSSGTGGTGNQPQHF	TGTGCCAGCAGCTCAGGTACAGGGGGCACGGGCAATCAGCCCCAGCATTTT
TRBV27	TRBJ2-3	many	TRBD1	CASSKQGFGDTQYF	TGTGCCAGCAGCAAACAGGGGTTCGGAGATACGCAGTATTTT
TRBV20-1	TRBJ1-1	-	-	CSARVPGAENTEAFF	TGCAGTGCTAGGGTTCCAGGGGCGGAGAACACTGAAGCTTTCTTT
TRBV5-1	TRBJ2-1	few	TRBD2	CASSSSGGNYNEQFF	TGCGCCAGCAGCTCCAGCGGGGGGAATTACAATGAGCAGTTCTTC
TRBV27	TRBJ2-3	many	TRBD2	CVWMASGRAGTDTQYF	TGTGTCTGGATGGCTAGCGGGAGGGCCGGAACAGATACGCAGTATTTT